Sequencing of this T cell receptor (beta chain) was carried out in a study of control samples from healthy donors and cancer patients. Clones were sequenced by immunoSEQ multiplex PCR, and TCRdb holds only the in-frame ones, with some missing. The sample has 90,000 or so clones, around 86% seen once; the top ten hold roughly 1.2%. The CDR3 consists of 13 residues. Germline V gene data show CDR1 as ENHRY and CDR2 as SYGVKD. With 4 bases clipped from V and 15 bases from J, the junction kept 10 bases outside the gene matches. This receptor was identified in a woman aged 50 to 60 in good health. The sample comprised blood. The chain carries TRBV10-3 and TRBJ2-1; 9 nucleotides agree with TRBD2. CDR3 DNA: TGTGCCATCAGTGGTCTGCGGGAGGGCCATGCGTTCTTC. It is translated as CAISGLREGHAFF.